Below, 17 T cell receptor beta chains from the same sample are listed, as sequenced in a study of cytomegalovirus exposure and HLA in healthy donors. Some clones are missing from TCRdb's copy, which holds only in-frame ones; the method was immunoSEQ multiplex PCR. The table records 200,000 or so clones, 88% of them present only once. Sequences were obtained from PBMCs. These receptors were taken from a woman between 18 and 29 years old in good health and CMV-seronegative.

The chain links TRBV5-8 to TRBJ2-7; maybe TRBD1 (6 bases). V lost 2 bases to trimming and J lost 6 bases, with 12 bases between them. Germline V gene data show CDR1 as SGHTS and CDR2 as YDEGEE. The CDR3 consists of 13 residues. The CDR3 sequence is CASSFAGVGEQYF. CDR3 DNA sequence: TGTGCCAGCAGCTTTGCAGGGGTGGGCGAGCAGTACTTC.

In nucleotides, the CDR3 is TGTGCCACCAGCAGAGATGGCCGTGGAGACAATGAGCAGTTCTTC. Its translation: CATSRDGRGDNEQFF. J is TRBJ2-1 and V is TRBV15; D ambiguous. Trimming pared 0 bases from V and 5 bases from J, leaving 11 bases between. CDR3 length: 15 residues. Germline-derived CDR1 and CDR2 are LNHNV and YYDKDF (reference sequence).

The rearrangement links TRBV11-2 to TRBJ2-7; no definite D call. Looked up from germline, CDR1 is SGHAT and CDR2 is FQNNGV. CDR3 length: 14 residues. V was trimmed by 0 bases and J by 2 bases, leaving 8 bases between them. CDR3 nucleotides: TGTGCCAGCAGCTTAGACAGGTTACCCTACGAGCAGTACTTC. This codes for CASSLDRLPYEQYF.

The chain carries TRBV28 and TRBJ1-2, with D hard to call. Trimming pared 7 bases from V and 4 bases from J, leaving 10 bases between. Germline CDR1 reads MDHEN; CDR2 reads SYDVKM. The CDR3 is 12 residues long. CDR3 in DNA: TGTGCCAGCACCCGGTCCGGCTATGGCTACACCTTC. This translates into CASTRSGYGYTF.

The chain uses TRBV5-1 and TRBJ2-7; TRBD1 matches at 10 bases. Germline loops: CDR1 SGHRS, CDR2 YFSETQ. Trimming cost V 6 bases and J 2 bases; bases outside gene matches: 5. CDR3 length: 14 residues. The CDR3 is CASNPGQGAYEQYF. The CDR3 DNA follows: TGCGCCAGCAACCCAGGACAGGGGGCCTACGAGCAGTACTTC.

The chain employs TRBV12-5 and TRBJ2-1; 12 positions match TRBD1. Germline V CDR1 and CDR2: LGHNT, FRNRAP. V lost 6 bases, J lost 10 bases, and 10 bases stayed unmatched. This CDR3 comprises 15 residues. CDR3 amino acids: CASGPGTGGTWEQFF. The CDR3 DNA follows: TGTGCTAGTGGGCCCGGGACAGGGGGCACATGGGAGCAGTTCTTC. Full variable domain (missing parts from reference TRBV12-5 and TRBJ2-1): DARVTQTPRHKVTEMGQEVTMRCQPILGHNTVFWYRQTMMQGLELLAYFRNRAPLDDSGMPKDRFSAEMPDATLATLKIQPSEPRDSAVYFCASGPGTGGTWEQFFGPGTRLTVL.

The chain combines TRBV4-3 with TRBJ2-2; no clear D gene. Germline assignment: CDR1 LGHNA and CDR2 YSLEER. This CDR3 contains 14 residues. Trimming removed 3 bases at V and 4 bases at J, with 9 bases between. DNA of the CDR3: TGCGCCAGCAGCCACGACCGGAGCACCGGGGAGCTGTTTTTT. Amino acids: CASSHDRSTGELFF.

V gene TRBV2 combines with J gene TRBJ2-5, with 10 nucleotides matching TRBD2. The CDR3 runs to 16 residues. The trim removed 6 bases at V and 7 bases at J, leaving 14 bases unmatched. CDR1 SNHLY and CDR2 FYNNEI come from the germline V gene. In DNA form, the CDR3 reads TGTGCCAGCAGCCCTCAAGGAGCGGGAGGGCGCGTGACCCAGTACTTC. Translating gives CASSPQGAGGRVTQYF.

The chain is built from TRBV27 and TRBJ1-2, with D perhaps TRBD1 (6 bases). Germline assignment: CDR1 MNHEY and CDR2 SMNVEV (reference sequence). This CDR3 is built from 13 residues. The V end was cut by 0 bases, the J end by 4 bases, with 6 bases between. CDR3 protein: CASSLSGGYGYTF. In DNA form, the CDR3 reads TGTGCCAGCAGTTTATCAGGGGGCTATGGCTACACCTTC.

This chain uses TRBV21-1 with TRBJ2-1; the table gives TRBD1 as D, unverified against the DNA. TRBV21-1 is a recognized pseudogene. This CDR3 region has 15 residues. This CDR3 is CASARQGVEAGEQFF. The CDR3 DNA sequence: TGTGCCAGCGCCCGACAGGGGGTGGAGGCCGGTGAGCAGTTCTTC.

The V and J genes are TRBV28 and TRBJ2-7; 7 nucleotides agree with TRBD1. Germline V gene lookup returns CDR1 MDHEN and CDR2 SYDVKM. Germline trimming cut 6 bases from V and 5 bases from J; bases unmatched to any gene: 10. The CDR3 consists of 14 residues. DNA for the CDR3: TGTGCCAGCAGCGCTACCCAGGGGGTGGACGAGCAGTACTTC. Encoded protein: CASSATQGVDEQYF.

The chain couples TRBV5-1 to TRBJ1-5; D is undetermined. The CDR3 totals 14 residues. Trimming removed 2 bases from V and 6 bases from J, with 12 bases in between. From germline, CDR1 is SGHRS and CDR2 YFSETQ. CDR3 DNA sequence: TGCGCCAGCAGCTTATCCCTGGGGAGTCAGCCCCAGCATTTT. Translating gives CASSLSLGSQPQHF.

The CDR3 DNA reads as TGTGCCAGCAGCTTAGGGGACACGCACCAGCCCCAGCATTTT. This sequence encodes CASSLGDTHQPQHF. The V gene is TRBV7-9, the J gene TRBJ1-5, with D maybe TRBD1 (6 bases). The germline V gene has CDR1 SEHNR and CDR2 FQNEAQ (reference sequence). V was shortened by 1 base and J by 7 bases, with 11 bases between the two germline ends. The CDR3 runs to 14 residues.

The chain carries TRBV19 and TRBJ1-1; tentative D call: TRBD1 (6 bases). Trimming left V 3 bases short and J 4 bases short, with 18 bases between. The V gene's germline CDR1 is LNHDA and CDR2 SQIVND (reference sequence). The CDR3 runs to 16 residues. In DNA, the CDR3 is TGTGCCAGTAGTATGATTTCAGGGGAAAGGGGCACTGAAGCTTTCTTT. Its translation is CASSMISGERGTEAFF.

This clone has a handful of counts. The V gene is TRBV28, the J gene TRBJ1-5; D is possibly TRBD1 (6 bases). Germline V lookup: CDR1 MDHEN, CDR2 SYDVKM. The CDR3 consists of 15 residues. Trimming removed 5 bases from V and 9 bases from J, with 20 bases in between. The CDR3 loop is CASSPNPPTGRPQHF. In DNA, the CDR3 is TGTGCCAGCAGTCCCAACCCCCCTACAGGGCGGCCCCAGCATTTT.

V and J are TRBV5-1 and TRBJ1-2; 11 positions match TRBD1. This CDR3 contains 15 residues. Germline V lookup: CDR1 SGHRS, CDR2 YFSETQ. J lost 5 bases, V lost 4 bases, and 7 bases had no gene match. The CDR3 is CASSQGQGGYYGYTF. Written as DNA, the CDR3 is TGCGCCAGCAGCCAGGGACAGGGGGGTTATTATGGCTACACCTTC.

This CDR3 reads CSVESRGVGTEAFF. CDR3 coding DNA: TGCAGCGTTGAATCTCGGGGGGTGGGGACTGAAGCTTTCTTT. The V and J genes are TRBV29-1 and TRBJ1-1; a weak D match, TRBD1 (5 bases). V dropped 2 bases and J dropped 5 bases, with 15 bases sitting between them. CDR1 and CDR2 (germline): SQVTM, ANQGSEA. The CDR3 length is 14 residues. Complete variable domain (other parts from reference TRBV29-1 and TRBJ1-1): SAVISQKPSRDICQRGTSLTIQCQVDSQVTMMFWYRQQPGQSLTLIATANQGSEATYESGFVIDKFPISRPNLTFSTLTVSNMSPEDSSIYLCSVESRGVGTEAFFGQGTRLTVV.